This T cell receptor (beta chain) stems from a study of blood T cells in healthy people across ages. Germline V gene sequence: CDR1 MNHEY, CDR2 SMNVEV (reference sequence). V lost 0 bases and J 2 bases, leaving 14 bases between the germline ends. The CDR3 is made up of 17 amino acids. Healthy Caucasian individuals from Russia aged about 6 to 100 served as donors. Through a sample-barcoded 5' primer and a J-beta primer mix, a second PCR was run for 7 to 11 cycles. Every single cDNA molecule received a tag from a template-switch adaptor with 12 random nucleotides. Via MiXCR, TCRdb re-called the 5' RACE reads, giving one row per CDR3 protein. The sample yields about 730,000 distinct CDR3 sequences, roughly 45% seen once. This clonotype was recorded a few times.

The sample comprised blood. The receptor was isolated from a woman aged 55-69 years in good health. J is TRBJ2-1 and V is TRBV27; D is unclear. CDR3 region: CASSLSLGNRAYNEQFF. For the CDR3, the DNA is TGTGCCAGCAGTTTATCGTTAGGAAATCGGGCCTACAATGAGCAGTTCTTC.